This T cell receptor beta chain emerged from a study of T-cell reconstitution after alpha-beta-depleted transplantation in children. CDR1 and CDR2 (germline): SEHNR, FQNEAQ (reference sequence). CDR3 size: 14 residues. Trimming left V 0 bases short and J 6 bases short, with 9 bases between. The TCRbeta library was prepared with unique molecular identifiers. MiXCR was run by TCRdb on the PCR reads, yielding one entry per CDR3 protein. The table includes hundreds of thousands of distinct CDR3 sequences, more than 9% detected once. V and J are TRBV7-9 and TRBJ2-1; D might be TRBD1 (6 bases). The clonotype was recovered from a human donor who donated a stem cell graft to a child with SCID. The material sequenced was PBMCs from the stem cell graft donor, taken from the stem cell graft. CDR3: CASSLAGQFNEQFF. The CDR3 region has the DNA TGTGCCAGCAGCTTAGCAGGACAGTTCAATGAGCAGTTCTTC.